This record covers a single T cell receptor (beta chain). Its cognate antigen is unknown. The data derive from a study of T cell responses to AZD1222 COVID-19 vaccine. General study results and limits: Variant regions that are unmutated are reportedly the target of nearly half of spike-specific TCRs. Following two doses of AZD1222, Spike-specific TCR breadth and depth rose. In a largely white British group with more females than males, clonal diversity was possibly underestimated. The span of vaccine-associated CD4 TCRs extended across spike, with dominance at 160-218 and 743-854.

Only in-frame clones appear in the TCRdb table, and some are missing; sequencing was by immunoSEQ multiplex PCR. The sample holds 110,000 or so clones; roughly 88% are singletons and the top ten take approximately 8.5%. Germline CDR1 is KGHSH and CDR2 is LQKENI. CDR3 length equals 17 residues. V was pared by 0 bases and J by 12 bases, with 11 bases of the junction left unmatched. Source: peripheral blood, taken on day 0 of AZD1222 vaccination. The chain joins TRBV18 to TRBJ1-6; 10 positions agree with TRBD1. This sequence originates from an adult in good health. The CDR3 spells CASSPPLVGQGLLPLHF. The CDR3 DNA reads TGTGCCAGCTCACCACCTCTTGTGGGACAGGGGCTCCTACCCCTCCACTTT.